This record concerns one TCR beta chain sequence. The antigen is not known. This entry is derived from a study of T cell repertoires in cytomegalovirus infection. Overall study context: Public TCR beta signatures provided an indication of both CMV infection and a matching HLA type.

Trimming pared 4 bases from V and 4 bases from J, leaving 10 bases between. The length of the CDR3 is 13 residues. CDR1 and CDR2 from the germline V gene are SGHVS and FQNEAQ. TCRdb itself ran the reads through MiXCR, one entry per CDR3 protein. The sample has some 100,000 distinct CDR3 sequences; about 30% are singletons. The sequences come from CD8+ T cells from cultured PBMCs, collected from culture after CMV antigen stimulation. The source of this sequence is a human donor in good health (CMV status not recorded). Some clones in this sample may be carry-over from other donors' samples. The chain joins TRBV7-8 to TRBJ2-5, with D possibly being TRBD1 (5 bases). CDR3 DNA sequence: TGTGCCAGCAGCTCCCGGACAACAGAGACCCAGTACTTC. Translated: CASSSRTTETQYF.